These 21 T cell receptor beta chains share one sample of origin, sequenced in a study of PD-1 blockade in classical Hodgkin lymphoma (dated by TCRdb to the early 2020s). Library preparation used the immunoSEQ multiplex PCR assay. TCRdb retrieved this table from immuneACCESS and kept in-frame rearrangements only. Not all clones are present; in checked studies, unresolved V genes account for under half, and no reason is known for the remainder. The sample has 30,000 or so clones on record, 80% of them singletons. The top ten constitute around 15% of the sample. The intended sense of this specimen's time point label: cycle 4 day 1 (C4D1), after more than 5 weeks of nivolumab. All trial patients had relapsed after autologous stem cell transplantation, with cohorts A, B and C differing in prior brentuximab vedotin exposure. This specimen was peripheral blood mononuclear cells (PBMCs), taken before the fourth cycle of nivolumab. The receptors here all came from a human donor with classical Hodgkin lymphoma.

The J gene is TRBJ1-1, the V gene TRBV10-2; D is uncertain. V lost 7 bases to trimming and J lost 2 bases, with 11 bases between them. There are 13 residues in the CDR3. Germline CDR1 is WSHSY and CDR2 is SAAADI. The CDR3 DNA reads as TGCGCCAGCAATATTCAATTAAACACTGAAGCTTTCTTT. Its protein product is CASNIQLNTEAFF.

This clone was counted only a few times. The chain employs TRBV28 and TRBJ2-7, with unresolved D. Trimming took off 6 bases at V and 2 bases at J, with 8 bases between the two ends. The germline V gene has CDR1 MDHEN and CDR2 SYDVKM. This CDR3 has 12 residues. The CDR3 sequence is CASRGGAYEQYF. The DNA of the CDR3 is TGTGCCAGCAGGGGTGGGGCCTACGAGCAGTACTTC.

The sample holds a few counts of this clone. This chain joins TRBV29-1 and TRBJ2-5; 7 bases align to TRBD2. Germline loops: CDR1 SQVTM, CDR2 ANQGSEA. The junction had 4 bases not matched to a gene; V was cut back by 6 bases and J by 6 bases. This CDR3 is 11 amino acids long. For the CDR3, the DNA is TGCAGCGTCCGGGGGGAACAGACCCAGTACTTC. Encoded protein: CSVRGEQTQYF.

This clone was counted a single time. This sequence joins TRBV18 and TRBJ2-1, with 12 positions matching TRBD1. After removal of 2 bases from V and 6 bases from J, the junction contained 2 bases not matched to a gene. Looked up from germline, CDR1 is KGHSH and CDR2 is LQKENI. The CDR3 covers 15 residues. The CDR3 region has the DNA TGTGCCAGCTCACCAACGGGACAGGGGGCCAATGAGCAGTTCTTC. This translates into CASSPTGQGANEQFF.

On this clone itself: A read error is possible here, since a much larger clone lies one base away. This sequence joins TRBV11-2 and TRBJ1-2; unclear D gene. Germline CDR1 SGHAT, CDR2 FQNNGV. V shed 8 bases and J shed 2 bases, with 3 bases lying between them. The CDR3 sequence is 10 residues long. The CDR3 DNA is TGTGCCAGCGGCAACTATGGCTACACCTTC. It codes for CASGNYGYTF.

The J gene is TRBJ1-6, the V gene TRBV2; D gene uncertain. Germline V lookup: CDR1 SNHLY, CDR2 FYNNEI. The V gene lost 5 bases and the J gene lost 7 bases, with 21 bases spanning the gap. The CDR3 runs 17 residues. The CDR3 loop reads CASSPIIDPPRNSPLHF. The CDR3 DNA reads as TGTGCCAGCAGTCCCATTATTGATCCACCCCGGAATTCACCCCTCCACTTT.

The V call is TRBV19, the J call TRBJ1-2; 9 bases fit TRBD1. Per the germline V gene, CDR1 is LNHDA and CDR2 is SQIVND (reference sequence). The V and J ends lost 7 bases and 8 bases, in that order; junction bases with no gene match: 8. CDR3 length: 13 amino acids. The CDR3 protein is CASTPGQGGGYTF. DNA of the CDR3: TGTGCCAGTACCCCGGGACAGGGCGGCGGCTACACCTTC.

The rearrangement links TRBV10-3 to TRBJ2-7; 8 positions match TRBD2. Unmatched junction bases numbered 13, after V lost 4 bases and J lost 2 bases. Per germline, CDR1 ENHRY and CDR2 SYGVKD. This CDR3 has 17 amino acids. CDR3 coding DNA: TGTGCCATCAGTGCCACACCCGGACTAGCCCCAACCTACGAGCAGTACTTC. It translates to CAISATPGLAPTYEQYF.

The CDR3 bases are TGTGCCAGCAGCCCCCACCCGGTCGGGGAGACCCAGTACTTC. As protein: CASSPHPVGETQYF. The genes are TRBV11-3 and TRBJ2-5, with D uncertain. The germline V gene has CDR1 SGHNT and CDR2 YENEEA. V lost 5 bases, J lost 5 bases, and 15 bases lay in between. The CDR3 is 14 residues long.

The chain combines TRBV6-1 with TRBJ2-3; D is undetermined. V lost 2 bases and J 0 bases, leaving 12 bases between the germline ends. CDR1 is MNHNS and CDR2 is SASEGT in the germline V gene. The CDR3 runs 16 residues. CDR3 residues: CASSETGPPSTDTQYF. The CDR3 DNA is TGTGCCAGCAGTGAAACTGGCCCCCCCAGCACAGATACGCAGTATTTT.

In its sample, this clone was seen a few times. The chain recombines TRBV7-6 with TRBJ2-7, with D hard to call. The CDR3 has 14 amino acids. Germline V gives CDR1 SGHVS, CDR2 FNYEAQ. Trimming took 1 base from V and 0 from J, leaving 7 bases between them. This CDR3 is CASSLDFSSYEQYF. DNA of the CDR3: TGTGCCAGCAGCTTAGACTTTAGCTCCTACGAGCAGTACTTC.

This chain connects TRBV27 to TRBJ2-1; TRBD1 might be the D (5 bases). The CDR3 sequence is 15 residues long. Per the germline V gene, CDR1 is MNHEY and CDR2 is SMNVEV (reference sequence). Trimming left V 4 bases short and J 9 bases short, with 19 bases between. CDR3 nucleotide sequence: TGTGCCAGCAGTTACTTACCAGCAGGGAATGGTGAGCAGTTCTTC. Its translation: CASSYLPAGNGEQFF.

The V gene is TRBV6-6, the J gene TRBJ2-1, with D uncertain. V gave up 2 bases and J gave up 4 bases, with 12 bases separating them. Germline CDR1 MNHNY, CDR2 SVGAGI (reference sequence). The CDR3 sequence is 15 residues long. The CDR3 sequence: CASSYAGNSYNEQFF. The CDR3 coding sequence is TGTGCCAGCAGTTACGCTGGGAACTCGTACAATGAGCAGTTCTTC.

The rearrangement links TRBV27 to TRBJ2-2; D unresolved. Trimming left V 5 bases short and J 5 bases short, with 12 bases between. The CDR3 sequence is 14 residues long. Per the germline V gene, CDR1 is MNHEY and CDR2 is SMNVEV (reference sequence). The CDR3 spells CASSPFAKTGELFF. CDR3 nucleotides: TGTGCCAGCAGTCCCTTCGCCAAAACCGGGGAGCTGTTTTTT.

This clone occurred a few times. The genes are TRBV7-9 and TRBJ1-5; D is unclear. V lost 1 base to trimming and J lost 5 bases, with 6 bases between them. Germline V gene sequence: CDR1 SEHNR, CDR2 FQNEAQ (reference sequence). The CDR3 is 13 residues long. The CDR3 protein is CASSLGQDQPQHF. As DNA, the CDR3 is TGTGCCAGCAGCTTAGGTCAGGATCAGCCCCAGCATTTT.

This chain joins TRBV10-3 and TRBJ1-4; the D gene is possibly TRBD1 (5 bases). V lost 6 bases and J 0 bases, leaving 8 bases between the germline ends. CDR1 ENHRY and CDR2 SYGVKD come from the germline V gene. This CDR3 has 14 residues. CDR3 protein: CAIRRGATNEKLFF. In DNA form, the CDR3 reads TGTGCCATCAGGAGAGGGGCAACTAATGAAAAACTGTTTTTT.

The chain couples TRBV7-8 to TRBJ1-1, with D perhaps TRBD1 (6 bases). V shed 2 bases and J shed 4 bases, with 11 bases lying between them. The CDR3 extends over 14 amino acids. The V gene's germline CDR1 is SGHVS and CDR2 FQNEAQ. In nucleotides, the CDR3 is TGTGCCAGCAGCTTAAGTCAGGGGCCCACTGAAGCTTTCTTT. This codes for CASSLSQGPTEAFF.

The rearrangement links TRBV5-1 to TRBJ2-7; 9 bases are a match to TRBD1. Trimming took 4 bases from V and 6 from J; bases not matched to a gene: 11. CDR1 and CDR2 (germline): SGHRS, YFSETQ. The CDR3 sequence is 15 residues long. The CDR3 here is CASSDPGQGLGEQYF. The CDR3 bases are TGCGCCAGCAGCGACCCGGGACAGGGATTGGGCGAGCAGTACTTC.

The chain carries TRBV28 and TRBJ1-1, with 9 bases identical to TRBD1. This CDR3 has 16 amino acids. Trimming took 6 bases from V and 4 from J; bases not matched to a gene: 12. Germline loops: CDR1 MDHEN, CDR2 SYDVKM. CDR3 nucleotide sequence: TGTGCCAGCAGCCACAGGGGGCGGTTTTTCAGCACTGAAGCTTTCTTT. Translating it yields CASSHRGRFFSTEAFF. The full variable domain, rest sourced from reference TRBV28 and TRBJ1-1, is DVKVTQSSRYLVKRTGEKVFLECVQDMDHENMFWYRQDPGLGLRLIYFSYDVKMKEKGDIPEGYSVSREKKERFSLILESASTNQTSMYLCASSHRGRFFSTEAFFGQGTRLTVV.

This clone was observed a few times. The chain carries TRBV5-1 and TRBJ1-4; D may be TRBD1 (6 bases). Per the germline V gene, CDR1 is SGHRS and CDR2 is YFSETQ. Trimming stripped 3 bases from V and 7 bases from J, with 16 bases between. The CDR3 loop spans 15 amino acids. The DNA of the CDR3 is TGCGCCAGCAGCTCCACGTGGGGGGGCGGTGAAAAACTGTTTTTT. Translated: CASSSTWGGGEKLFF.

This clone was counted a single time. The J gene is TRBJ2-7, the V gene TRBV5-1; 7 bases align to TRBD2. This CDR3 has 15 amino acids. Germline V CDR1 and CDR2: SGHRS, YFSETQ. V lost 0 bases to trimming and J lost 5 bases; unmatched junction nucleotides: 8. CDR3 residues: CASSLVGEGLDEQYF. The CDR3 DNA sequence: TGCGCCAGCAGCTTGGTGGGGGAGGGCCTCGACGAGCAGTACTTC.